These 30 T cell receptor beta chains share one sample of origin, sequenced in a study of cytomegalovirus exposure and HLA in healthy donors. Use of 60 Vbeta and 13 Jbeta primers characterized the PCR. The method was immunoSEQ multiplex PCR; TCRdb's version includes in-frame clones alone and lacks a portion of them. This table has 140,000 or so clones, 82% appearing once. Sequencing was done on a sample of PBMCs. These receptors originate from a male donor in good health and CMV-seronegative.

The CDR3 here is CASSFSRTSGVFF. The DNA of the CDR3 is TGTGCCAGCAGTTTCTCAAGGACTAGCGGGGTGTTCTTC. The rearrangement uses TRBV6-5 and TRBJ2-1; 12 bases align to TRBD2. The CDR3 runs 13 residues. V gave up 4 bases and J gave up 15 bases; unmatched junction bases: 7. The germline V gene encodes CDR1 MNHEY and CDR2 SVGAGI.

The chain employs TRBV27 and TRBJ2-5, with 11 nucleotides matching TRBD2. This CDR3 is 17 amino acids long. Trimming at V came to 2 bases and at J to 2 bases, leaving 7 bases not matched to a gene. CDR1 MNHEY and CDR2 SMNVEV come from the germline V gene (reference sequence). CDR3 protein: CASSLMLTSGKQETQYF. CDR3 DNA: TGTGCCAGCAGTTTAATGTTGACTAGCGGGAAACAAGAGACCCAGTACTTC.

The chain combines TRBV6-1 with TRBJ1-2; no firm D call. The CDR3 runs to 16 residues. The ends were cut back, 0 bases at V and 3 bases at J, with 14 bases in the middle. Germline lookup yields CDR1 MNHNS and CDR2 SASEGT. The CDR3 is CASSEAGGNLYYGYTF. CDR3 nucleotides: TGTGCCAGCAGTGAAGCAGGAGGAAACTTGTACTATGGCTACACCTTC.

The J gene is TRBJ2-5, the V gene TRBV5-1; weak D call: TRBD1 (6 bases). The CDR3 sequence is 16 residues long. CDR1 and CDR2 from the germline V gene are SGHRS and YFSETQ. Trimming removed 0 bases at V and 5 bases at J, with 17 bases between. The CDR3 region has the DNA TGCGCCAGCAGCTTGGAAGCGGCAGGGGCCTGGGAGACCCAGTACTTC. Translated, it gives CASSLEAAGAWETQYF.

The gene calls are TRBV7-9 and TRBJ2-7, with D unresolved. V was pared by 5 bases and J by 2 bases, with 13 bases between. This CDR3 has 14 residues. Germline CDR1 is SEHNR and CDR2 is FQNEAQ (reference sequence). The CDR3 reads CASSPVQRPYEQYF. The CDR3 DNA follows: TGTGCCAGCAGCCCGGTCCAGCGCCCCTACGAGCAGTACTTC.

The CDR3 loop reads CASSLAGGAPSAYEQYF. The CDR3 nucleotides read TGTGCCAGCAGCTTAGCGGGAGGGGCCCCGTCCGCCTACGAGCAGTACTTC. The chain uses TRBV7-3 and TRBJ2-7, with TRBD2 matching over 9 bases. Germline V gene sequence: CDR1 SGHTA, CDR2 FQGTGA. Unmatched junction bases numbered 10, after V lost 2 bases and J lost 2 bases. The CDR3 length is 17 residues.

This clone was counted only a few times. This sequence joins TRBV5-4 and TRBJ2-7; 7 bases match TRBD2. This CDR3 is built from 17 residues. The germline gives CDR1 SGHNT, CDR2 YYREEE (reference sequence). Trimming removed 0 bases from V and 0 bases from J; junction bases left unmatched: 9. The CDR3 sequence is CASSLGGTRGGSYEQYF. CDR3 bases: TGTGCCAGCAGCTTGGGGGGAACGCGCGGGGGCTCCTACGAGCAGTACTTC. The full variable domain, rest sourced from reference TRBV5-4 and TRBJ2-7, is ETGVTQSPTHLIKTRGQQVTLRCSSQSGHNTVSWYQQALGQGPQFIFQYYREEENGRGNFPPRFSGLQFPNYSSELNVNALELDDSALYLCASSLGGTRGGSYEQYFGPGTRLTVT.

The count of this clone is one. V is TRBV19 and J is TRBJ1-6; TRBD1 matches at 11 bases. J gave up 9 bases and V 6 bases, and 4 bases lay outside the gene matches. In germline, CDR1 is LNHDA, CDR2 SQIVND (reference sequence). The length of the CDR3 is 14 residues. CDR3 sequence reads: CASRVGTGGSPLHF. CDR3 DNA sequence: TGTGCCAGTAGAGTCGGGACAGGGGGTTCACCCCTCCACTTT.

This clone was seen just once. The chain uses TRBV5-8 and TRBJ2-7; 11 bases are a match to TRBD2. The V gene end was trimmed by 4 bases and the J gene end by 2 bases; junction bases not matched to a gene: 5. CDR3 size: 15 residues. Germline values: CDR1 SGHTS, CDR2 YDEGEE. CDR3 in DNA: TGTGCCAGCAGCCCTAGACTAGCGGGAACCTACGAGCAGTACTTC. Translation: CASSPRLAGTYEQYF.

DNA of the CDR3: TGTGCCAGCGGTCCACCAGGAGAGGGTTTTGGCTACACCTTC. Encoded protein: CASGPPGEGFGYTF. The rearrangement uses TRBV11-3 and TRBJ1-2; unclear D gene. Germline V gene sequence: CDR1 SGHNT, CDR2 YENEEA. Trimming shortened V by 8 bases and J by 7 bases, and 20 bases separated the two germline ends. The CDR3 is 14 amino acids.

The chain uses TRBV6-1 and TRBJ1-1, with D possibly TRBD1 on 5 matching bases. CDR3 length: 16 residues. V was cut by 3 bases and J by 2 bases, with 16 bases left in between. CDR1 and CDR2 from the germline V gene are MNHNS and SASEGT. CDR3 sequence reads: CASSEDPGWGNTEAFF. The CDR3 nucleotides are TGTGCCAGCAGTGAGGACCCCGGGTGGGGCAACACTGAAGCTTTCTTT.

The V and J genes are TRBV2 and TRBJ2-7; 12 bases line up with TRBD1. The CDR3 has 16 residues. With V trimmed by 10 bases and J by 2 bases, 12 bases remained unmatched. Germline V CDR1 and CDR2: SNHLY, FYNNEI. This CDR3 reads CATVGRGQGAPYEQYF. For the CDR3, the DNA is TGTGCCACCGTAGGGAGGGGACAGGGGGCGCCCTACGAGCAGTACTTC.

The V and J genes are TRBV14 and TRBJ2-1; 11 nucleotides align to TRBD2. There are 20 residues in the CDR3. The J segment lost 2 bases and the V segment lost 0 bases, leaving 12 bases of the junction unmatched. Germline CDR1 is SGHDN and CDR2 is FVKESK. The CDR3 bases are TGTGCCAGCAGCCAAGATGGAGGGACTAGCGGTGACGGGGCCTACAATGAGCAGTTCTTC. Protein sequence: CASSQDGGTSGDGAYNEQFF. The entire variable domain, with the rest obtained from reference TRBV14 and TRBJ2-1, is as follows: EAGVTQFPSHSVIEKGQTVTLRCDPISGHDNLYWYRRVMGKEIKFLLHFVKESKQDESGMPNNRFLAERTGGTYSTLKVQPAELEDSGVYFCASSQDGGTSGDGAYNEQFFGPGTRLTVL.

This chain connects TRBV14 to TRBJ1-2; 7 nucleotides match TRBD1. The germline V gene has CDR1 SGHDN and CDR2 FVKESK. Unmatched junction bases numbered 3, after V lost 0 bases and J lost 5 bases. The CDR3 contains 14 residues. CDR3 in amino acids: CASSQDGTVYGYTF. The CDR3 DNA reads TGTGCCAGCAGCCAAGATGGGACAGTGTATGGCTACACCTTC.

The genes are TRBV7-3 and TRBJ1-1; TRBD1 might be the D (5 bases). The CDR3 is made up of 14 amino acids. Germline V gene data show CDR1 as SGHTA and CDR2 as FQGTGA. V was pared by 2 bases and J by 0 bases, with 7 bases between. The CDR3 bases are TGTGCCAGCAGCTTACAGGGCCTGAACACTGAAGCTTTCTTT. As protein: CASSLQGLNTEAFF.

The chain joins TRBV9 to TRBJ1-2; 8 nucleotides line up with TRBD1. Per germline, CDR1 SGDLS and CDR2 YYNGEE. With 0 bases clipped from V and 5 bases from J, the junction kept 6 bases outside the gene matches. The CDR3 runs to 15 residues. CDR3 protein: CASSVGAGGGYGYTF. CDR3 in DNA: TGTGCCAGCAGCGTAGGTGCAGGGGGCGGGTATGGCTACACCTTC. Full variable domain (remainder filled in from reference TRBV9 and TRBJ1-2): DSGVTQTPKHLITATGQRVTLRCSPRSGDLSVYWYQQSLDQGLQFLIQYYNGEERAKGNILERFSAQQFPDLHSELNLSSLELGDSALYFCASSVGAGGGYGYTFGSGTRLTVV.

The V call is TRBV5-5, the J call TRBJ1-4, with D hard to call. In germline, CDR1 is SGHKS, CDR2 YYEKEE (reference sequence). With 4 bases removed from V and 0 bases from J, the gap between germline ends came to 10 bases. The CDR3 covers 15 residues. This CDR3 is CASSGQPATNEKLFF. In DNA, the CDR3 is TGTGCCAGCAGCGGGCAGCCCGCAACTAATGAAAAACTGTTTTTT.

This clone has a single count. The V gene is TRBV9, the J gene TRBJ1-1, with D unclear. Trimming removed 3 bases at V and 1 base at J, with 10 bases between. Germline V gene sequence: CDR1 SGDLS, CDR2 YYNGEE. The CDR3 runs to 14 residues. The CDR3 DNA is TGTGCCAGCAGCGGAACTACGACGAACACTGAAGCTTTCTTT. It codes for CASSGTTTNTEAFF.

The rearrangement uses TRBV10-3 and TRBJ2-3; TRBD1 is a possible D gene (5 bases). V lost 0 bases and J lost 1, with 8 bases in between. This CDR3 contains 15 residues. The germline gives CDR1 ENHRY, CDR2 SYGVKD. The DNA of the CDR3 is TGTGCCATCAGTGAGTCCCTGACAGGCACAGATACGCAGTATTTT. It codes for CAISESLTGTDTQYF.

V is TRBV4-2 and J is TRBJ2-2; D is possibly TRBD1 (6 bases). The CDR3 consists of 13 residues. Germline V gives CDR1 LGHNA, CDR2 YNFKEQ. Trimming removed 3 bases from V and 6 bases from J, with 8 bases in between. CDR3 sequence: CASSHQGSGELFF. The CDR3 DNA is TGTGCCAGCAGCCATCAGGGGTCCGGGGAGCTGTTTTTT.

This clone has only a few counts. The chain carries TRBV29-1 and TRBJ2-7, with D maybe TRBD2 (6 bases). Between the trimmed V and J ends, which lost 6 bases and 4 bases, there was a span of 10 bases. The germline V gene has CDR1 SQVTM and CDR2 ANQGSEA. The CDR3 contains 11 residues. CDR3 bases: TGCAGCGTGGGACTTATTTACGAGCAGTACTTC. Its translation: CSVGLIYEQYF.

The V gene is TRBV11-1, the J gene TRBJ2-1; TRBD2 agrees at 10 bases. Trimming took 5 bases from V and 7 from J; bases not matched to a gene: 8. From germline, CDR1 is SGHAT and CDR2 FQDESV (reference sequence). The CDR3 runs 15 residues. The CDR3 nucleotides are TGTGCCAGCAGCGCCAGCGGGGGGGCCTGGAATGAGCAGTTCTTC. The encoded protein is CASSASGGAWNEQFF.

Points on this clone: The junction departs from the called germline gene at one end, perhaps through a read error. The J gene is TRBJ2-2, the V gene TRBV11-2; 7 bases fit TRBD2. Germline V CDR1 and CDR2: SGHAT, FQNNGV. The CDR3 has 15 residues. CDR3 sequence reads: CASSLGGRATGEPFF. CDR3 bases: TGTGCCAGCAGCCTAGGAGGGAGGGCCACCGGGGAGCCGTTTTTT.

This chain links TRBV7-8 with TRBJ2-7; D may be TRBD2 (5 bases). Germline V CDR1 and CDR2: SGHVS, FQNEAQ. The CDR3 length is 15 residues. V was cut by 1 base and J by 6 bases, with 16 bases left in between. CDR3 region: CASSLEVGSAGEQYF. The CDR3 nucleotides read TGTGCCAGCAGCTTAGAAGTTGGCTCGGCGGGCGAGCAGTACTTC.

The chain has TRBV27 and TRBJ1-1; D perhaps matches TRBD1 (6 bases). CDR3 length: 15 residues. V gave up 0 bases and J gave up 2 bases, with 10 bases separating them. Germline CDR1 is MNHEY and CDR2 is SMNVEV (reference sequence). CDR3 bases: TGTGCCAGCAGTTTATCCCCAGGGACAAACACTGAAGCTTTCTTT. Its protein is CASSLSPGTNTEAFF.

This clone was seen only a few times. This chain joins TRBV5-6 and TRBJ2-7; 7 bases match TRBD1. Germline lookup yields CDR1 SGHDT and CDR2 YYEEEE. This CDR3 contains 13 residues. Trimming removed 4 bases from V and 4 bases from J; junction bases left unmatched: 5. DNA of the CDR3: TGTGCCAGCAGCCAGGGACAGCGGTACGAGCAGTACTTC. Residues: CASSQGQRYEQYF.

This clone was observed once. CDR3 DNA sequence: TGCAGCGTTGCCAGGGCCGATAACTATGGCTACACCTTC. It is translated as CSVARADNYGYTF. The chain carries TRBV29-1 and TRBJ1-2; D might be TRBD1 (5 bases). The CDR3 contains 13 residues. Trimming removed 4 bases from V and 1 base from J, with 10 bases in between. In germline, CDR1 is SQVTM, CDR2 ANQGSEA.

This sequence joins TRBV5-1 and TRBJ1-2, with 10 positions matching TRBD1. CDR3 length: 14 amino acids. Germline-derived CDR1 and CDR2 are SGHRS and YFSETQ. Trimming cost V 5 bases and J 7 bases; bases outside gene matches: 8. The CDR3 DNA follows: TGCGCCAGCAGTGGGGGACAGGGGATCTCTGGCTACACCTTC. This codes for CASSGGQGISGYTF.

The chain recombines TRBV6-5 with TRBJ2-2, with 7 bases aligning to TRBD1. The germline V gene encodes CDR1 MNHEY and CDR2 SVGAGI. The CDR3 loop spans 14 amino acids. Germline trimming cut 9 bases from V and 0 bases from J; bases unmatched to any gene: 4. In DNA form, the CDR3 reads TGTGCCAGTAGGACAGGACCGAACACCGGGGAGCTGTTTTTT. Protein: CASRTGPNTGELFF.

The V call is TRBV7-6, the J call TRBJ1-1; 8 bases line up with TRBD1. The J segment lost 2 bases and the V segment lost 1 base, leaving 15 bases of the junction unmatched. The CDR3 length is 19 residues. Per the germline V gene, CDR1 is SGHVS and CDR2 is FNYEAQ. As DNA, the CDR3 is TGTGCCAGCAGCTTAGTCGTGGAGGGACAGGCAGACGGAAACACTGAAGCTTTCTTT. Translated: CASSLVVEGQADGNTEAFF.